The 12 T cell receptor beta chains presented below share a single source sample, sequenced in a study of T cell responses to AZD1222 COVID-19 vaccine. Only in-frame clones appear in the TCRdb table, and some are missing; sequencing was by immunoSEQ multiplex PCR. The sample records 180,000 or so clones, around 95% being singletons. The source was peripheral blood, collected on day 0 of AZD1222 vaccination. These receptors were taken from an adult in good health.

Here the CDR3 DNA reads TGTGCCAGCAGCCCCTACACCGGGGAGCTGTTTTTT. This codes for CASSPYTGELFF. The chain uses TRBV7-9 and TRBJ2-2; the D is unclear. Germline V gene lookup returns CDR1 SEHNR and CDR2 FQNEAQ (reference sequence). V lost 5 bases, J lost 3 bases, and 4 bases lay in between. The CDR3 spans 12 residues.

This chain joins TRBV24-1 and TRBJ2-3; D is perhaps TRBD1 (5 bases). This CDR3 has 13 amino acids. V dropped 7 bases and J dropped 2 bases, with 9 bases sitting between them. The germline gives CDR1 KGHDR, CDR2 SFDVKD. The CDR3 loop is CATSRAITDTQYF. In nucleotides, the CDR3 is TGTGCCACCAGCAGGGCTATCACAGATACGCAGTATTTT.

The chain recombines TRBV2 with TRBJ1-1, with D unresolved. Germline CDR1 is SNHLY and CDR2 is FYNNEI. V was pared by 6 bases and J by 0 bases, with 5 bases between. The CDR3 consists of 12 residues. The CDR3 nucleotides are TGTGCCAGCAGGTACATGAACACTGAAGCTTTCTTT. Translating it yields CASRYMNTEAFF.

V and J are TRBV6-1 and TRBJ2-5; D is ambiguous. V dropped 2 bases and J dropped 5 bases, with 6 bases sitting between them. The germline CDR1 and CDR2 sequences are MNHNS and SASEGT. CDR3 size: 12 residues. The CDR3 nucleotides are TGTGCCAGCAGTGAATTCTCGGAGACCCAGTACTTC. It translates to CASSEFSETQYF.

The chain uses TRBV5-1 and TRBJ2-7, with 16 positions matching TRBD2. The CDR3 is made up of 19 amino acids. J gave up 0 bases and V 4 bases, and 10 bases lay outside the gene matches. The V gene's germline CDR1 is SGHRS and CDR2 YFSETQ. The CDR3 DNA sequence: TGCGCCAGCAGCCTGGGGTCCGGGACTAGCGGGAGGGCCTCCTACGAGCAGTACTTC. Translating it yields CASSLGSGTSGRASYEQYF.

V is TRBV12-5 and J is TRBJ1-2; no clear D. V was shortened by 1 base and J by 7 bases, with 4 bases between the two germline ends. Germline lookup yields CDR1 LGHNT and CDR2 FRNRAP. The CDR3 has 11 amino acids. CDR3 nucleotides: TGTGCTAGTGGTTTGGGGGGTGGCTACACCTTC. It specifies CASGLGGGYTF.

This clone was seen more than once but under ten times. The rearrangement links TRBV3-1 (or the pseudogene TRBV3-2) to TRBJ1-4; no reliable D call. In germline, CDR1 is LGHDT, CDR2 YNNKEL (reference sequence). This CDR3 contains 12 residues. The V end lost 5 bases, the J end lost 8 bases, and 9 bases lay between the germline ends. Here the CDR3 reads CASSYGREKLFF. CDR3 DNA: TGTGCCAGCAGCTACGGGCGGGAAAAACTGTTTTTT.

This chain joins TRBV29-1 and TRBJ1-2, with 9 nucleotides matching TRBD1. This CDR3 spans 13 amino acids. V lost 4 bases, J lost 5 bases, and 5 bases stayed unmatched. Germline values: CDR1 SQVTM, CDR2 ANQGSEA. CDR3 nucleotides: TGCAGCGTTGGACAGGGGGACAATTATGGCTACACCTTC. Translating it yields CSVGQGDNYGYTF.

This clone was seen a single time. The CDR3 sequence is CASSRGRGHEQFF. The CDR3 DNA reads TGTGCCAGCAGTCGCGGGAGGGGCCATGAGCAGTTCTTC. This chain links TRBV11-3 with TRBJ2-1, with 9 bases fitting TRBD2. This CDR3 spans 13 amino acids. With 6 bases clipped from V and 8 bases from J, the junction kept 5 bases outside the gene matches. Germline values: CDR1 SGHNT, CDR2 YENEEA.

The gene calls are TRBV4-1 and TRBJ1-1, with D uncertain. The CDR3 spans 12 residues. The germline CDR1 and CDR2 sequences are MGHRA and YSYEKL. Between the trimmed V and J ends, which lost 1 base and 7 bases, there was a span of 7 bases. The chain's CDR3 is CASSQGSDEAFF. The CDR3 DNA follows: TGCGCCAGCAGCCAAGGTTCAGATGAAGCTTTCTTT.

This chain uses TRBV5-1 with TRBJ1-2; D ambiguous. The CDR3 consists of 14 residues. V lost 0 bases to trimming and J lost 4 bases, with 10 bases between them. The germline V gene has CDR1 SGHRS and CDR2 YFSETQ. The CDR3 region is CASSLAPEIYGYTF. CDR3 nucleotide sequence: TGCGCCAGCAGCTTGGCACCGGAGATCTATGGCTACACCTTC.

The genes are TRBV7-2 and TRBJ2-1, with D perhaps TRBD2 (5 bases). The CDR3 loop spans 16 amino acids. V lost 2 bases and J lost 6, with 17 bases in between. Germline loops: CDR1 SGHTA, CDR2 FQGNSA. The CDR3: CASSLRAGEYPNEQFF. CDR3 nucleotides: TGTGCCAGCAGCTTACGGGCCGGGGAATACCCCAATGAGCAGTTCTTC. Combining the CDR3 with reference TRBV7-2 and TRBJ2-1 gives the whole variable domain GAGVSQSPSNKVTEKGKDVELRCDPISGHTALYWYRQSLGQGLEFLIYFQGNSAPDKSGLPSDRFSAERTGGSVSTLTIQRTQQEDSAVYLCASSLRAGEYPNEQFFGPGTRLTVL.